This T cell receptor beta chain is from a study of shared clonotypes between healthy human individuals. The assay was immunoSEQ multiplex PCR, and TCRdb's table has in-frame clones only and misses some. The repertoire has some 2 million clones, approximately 95% of them found once; the top ten carry about 1.1%. The CDR3 sequence is 16 residues long. Germline V gives CDR1 SGHNT, CDR2 YYREEE (reference sequence). V lost 0 bases and J 2 bases, leaving 13 bases between the germline ends. In regard to this clone: Its antigen is still unknown.

Study-wide results and caveats: Shared clonotypes: about 4.6% naive CD4, approximately 3.4% naive CD8, roughly 2.4% memory CD4, around 0.4% memory CD8.

As defined, naive CD8 cells were CD45RO-negative and positively selected for CCR7, with terminally differentiated effector memory CD45RA+ cells excluded. The sequence derives from a man between 18 and 35 years old in good health. The sample was naive CD8+ T cells sorted from blood. This chain uses TRBV5-4 with TRBJ2-3, with D perhaps matching TRBD1 (6 bases). The CDR3 reads CASSLALQGYTDTQYF. DNA for the CDR3: TGTGCCAGCAGCTTGGCCCTACAGGGTTACACAGATACGCAGTATTTT.